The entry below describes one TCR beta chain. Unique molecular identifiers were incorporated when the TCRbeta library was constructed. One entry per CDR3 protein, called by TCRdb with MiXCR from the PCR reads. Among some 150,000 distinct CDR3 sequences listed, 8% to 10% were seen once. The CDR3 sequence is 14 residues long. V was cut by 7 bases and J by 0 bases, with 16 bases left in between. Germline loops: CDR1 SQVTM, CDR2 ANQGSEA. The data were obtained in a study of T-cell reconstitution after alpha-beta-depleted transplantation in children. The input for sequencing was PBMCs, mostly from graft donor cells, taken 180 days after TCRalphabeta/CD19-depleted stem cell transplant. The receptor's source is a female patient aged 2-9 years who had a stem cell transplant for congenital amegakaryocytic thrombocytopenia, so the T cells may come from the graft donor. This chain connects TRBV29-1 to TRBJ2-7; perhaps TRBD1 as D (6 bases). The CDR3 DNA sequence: TGCAGCGCCTGGGACACTCCGAGCTCCTACGAGCAGTACTTC. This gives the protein CSAWDTPSSYEQYF.